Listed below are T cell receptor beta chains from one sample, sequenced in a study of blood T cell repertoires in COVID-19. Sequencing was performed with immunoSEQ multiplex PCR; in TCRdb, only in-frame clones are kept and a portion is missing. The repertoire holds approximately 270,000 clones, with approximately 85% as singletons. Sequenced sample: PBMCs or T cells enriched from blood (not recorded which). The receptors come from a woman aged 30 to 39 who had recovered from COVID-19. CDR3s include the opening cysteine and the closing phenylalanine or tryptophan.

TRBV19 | CASSMEEYTEAFF
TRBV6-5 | CASTVTGRGNTEAFF
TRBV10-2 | CASRLAGEQYF
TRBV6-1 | CASSDRGEARNEQFF
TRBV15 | CATSRVQGIQGKTEAFF
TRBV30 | CAWNPDGEGETGELFF
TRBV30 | CAWSSGEGTQYF
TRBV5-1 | CASSLDTTASYNEQFF
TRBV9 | CASSTYDRASSYEQYF
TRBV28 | CASSPGGLDTEAFF
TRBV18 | CASSLTGSNQPQHF
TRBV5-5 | CASSLLGQSVEPQHF
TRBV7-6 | CASSFRLAGSYEQYF
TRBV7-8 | CASSQDRAAYEQYF
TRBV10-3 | CAISSPGVGQPQHF
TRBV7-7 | CASSSNSGRSSYNEQFF
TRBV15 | CATSRSTENYGYTF
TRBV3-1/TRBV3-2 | CASSPPGGVGNEQFF
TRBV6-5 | CASRRPTNTGELFF
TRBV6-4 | CASSDLGHSTEAFF
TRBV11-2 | CASSLVPPGQAWYEQYF
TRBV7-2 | CASSPGLTGNTIYF
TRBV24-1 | CATSDPSGTGFSGANVLTF
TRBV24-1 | CATSDLLPGQRHSPLHF
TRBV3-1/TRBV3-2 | CASSPGQQNSPLHF
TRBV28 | CASFPGQGGNQPQHF
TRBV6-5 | CASSYGRGRANYGYTF
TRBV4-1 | CASSRGTGESGGYGYTF
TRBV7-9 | CASSLASNYGYTF
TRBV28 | CASYAAAYEQYF
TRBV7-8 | CASSLGTGGAGEKLFF
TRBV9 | CASSYSLAGGVYNEQFF
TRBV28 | CASSLGPNIWAFF
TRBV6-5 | CASSTTGLGPQHF
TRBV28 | CASSPGTLSSYNEQFF